This TCR beta chain was sequenced during a study of T cells after yellow fever vaccination. Study observations and caveats: The secondary response was weaker but peaked faster, day 5 versus 15. Abundant bulk-population clonotypes could contaminate the FACS-sorted repertoires.

UMIs were added to TCR cDNA along with a universal primer site when it was made by 5'RACE template switching. TCRdb analysed the 5' RACE reads with MiXCR anew, one entry per CDR3 protein. The sample consists of about 340,000 distinct CDR3 sequences, approximately 12% of them appearing once. This clonotype was recorded many times. Its antigen is not known. CDR3 size: 15 residues. In germline, CDR1 is SGDLS, CDR2 YYNGEE. The V end lost 1 base, the J end lost 0 bases, and 5 bases lay between the germline ends. The receptor was isolated from a man aged 18 to 35 who received the YFV17D yellow fever vaccine. The chain uses TRBV9 and TRBJ2-6, with a weak D call TRBD1 (5 bases). The starting material was CD4+ T cells sorted from PBMCs, obtained 15 days after the yellow fever booster vaccination. This chain's CDR3 is CASSVQGSGANVLTF. Here the CDR3 DNA reads TGTGCCAGCAGCGTACAGGGCTCTGGGGCCAACGTCCTGACTTTC.